This passage covers 24 T cell receptor beta chains from one sample sequenced in a study of CD8+ T cells in alopecia areata (dated by TCRdb to between 2018 and 2020). Library method: the immunoSEQ multiplex PCR assay. To provide template for TCR sequencing, every sample had RNA extracted and reverse transcribed into cDNA. Entries here come from immuneACCESS through TCRdb and include only in-frame sequences with V and J called. Some clones fail to appear in such tables; in the studies checked, an unresolved V gene covers under half of the shortfall, and the cause of the remainder is unknown. In all, the sample holds about 140,000 clones, and roughly 50% of those were seen once. About 4.5% of the sample lies in the top ten. Sequencing was carried out using CD4+ T cells sorted from blood. The source is a human donor in good health.

The genes are TRBV27 and TRBJ2-1, with D possibly being TRBD1 (6 bases). Germline loops: CDR1 MNHEY, CDR2 SMNVEV (reference sequence). The ends were cut back, 5 bases at V and 14 bases at J, with 19 bases in the middle. The CDR3 length is 13 residues. The chain's CDR3 is CASSETTGFWKFF. The CDR3 coding sequence is TGTGCCAGCAGTGAAACCACAGGGTTCTGGAAGTTCTTC.

Only a few counts were recorded for this clone. The gene calls are TRBV5-1 and TRBJ2-7; D possibly uses TRBD1 or TRBD2 (5 bases each). Trimming removed 4 bases at V and 9 bases at J, with 11 bases between. This CDR3 has 11 amino acids. The germline V gene has CDR1 SGHRS and CDR2 YFSETQ. The CDR3 reads CASSEGTVQYF. The CDR3 DNA follows: TGCGCCAGCAGCGAAGGGACCGTGCAGTACTTC.

The rearrangement uses TRBV30 and TRBJ2-4; 9 bases match TRBD2. Trimming cost V 0 bases and J 9 bases; bases outside gene matches: 9. Germline assignment: CDR1 GTSNPN and CDR2 SVGIG (reference sequence). The CDR3 is 15 residues long. The CDR3 region has the DNA TGTGCCTGGAGTGTTTTAGGGGGAGCGGGAGGCATTCAGTACTTC. Its protein is CAWSVLGGAGGIQYF. Full variable domain (outside the CDR3, taken from reference TRBV30 and TRBJ2-4): SQTIHQWPATLVQPVGSPLSLECTVEGTSNPNLYWYRQAAGRGLQLLFYSVGIGQISSEVPQNLSASRPQDRQFILSSKKLLLSDSGFYLCAWSVLGGAGGIQYFGAGTRLSVL.

The genes are TRBV25-1 and TRBJ2-5; D ambiguous. The closer fit of TRBJ2-7 to the DNA end suggests the J call may be wrong. The CDR3 loop spans 12 amino acids. Germline V gives CDR1 MGHDK, CDR2 SYGVNS. The CDR3 bases are TGTGCCAGCAGTCCCCAAGGCTACGAGCAGTACTTC. Its protein is CASSPQGYEQYF.

The chain is built from TRBV5-1 and TRBJ2-2, with 11 bases matching TRBD2. Germline CDR1 SGHRS, CDR2 YFSETQ. Trimming took 2 bases from V and 3 from J; bases not matched to a gene: 3. The CDR3 extends over 16 amino acids. This CDR3 reads CASSFGGLADTGELFF. CDR3 coding DNA: TGCGCCAGCAGCTTTGGGGGACTAGCGGACACCGGGGAGCTGTTTTTT.

This clone came up a few times. The chain joins TRBV10-3 to TRBJ2-3, with 10 bases fitting TRBD1. Germline loops: CDR1 ENHRY, CDR2 SYGVKD. V lost 7 bases and J lost 3; bases outside the gene matches: 4. CDR3 length: 14 amino acids. CDR3: CAIKPGQGTDTQYF. The DNA of the CDR3 is TGTGCCATCAAACCGGGACAGGGGACAGATACGCAGTATTTT.

This clone was seen a handful of times. The V and J genes are TRBV28 and TRBJ1-3; D remains unclear. The CDR3 runs to 14 residues. Germline V CDR1 and CDR2: MDHEN, SYDVKM. The V end was cut by 7 bases, the J end by 5 bases, with 15 bases between. This CDR3 reads CASTPNGERNTIYF. The CDR3, as DNA: TGTGCCAGCACACCCAACGGGGAGCGAAACACCATATATTTT.

This clone was recorded a few times. The chain combines TRBV29-1 with TRBJ1-4; no clear D gene. The CDR3 totals 12 residues. Germline V CDR1 and CDR2: SQVTM, ANQGSEA. Trimming took 7 bases from V and 4 from J, leaving 10 bases between them. In DNA, the CDR3 is TGCAGCGGAAGCGGATATAATGAAAAACTGTTTTTT. It encodes CSGSGYNEKLFF.

A few counts support this clone. This sequence joins TRBV7-3 and TRBJ1-5; no definite D call. The V gene's germline CDR1 is SGHTA and CDR2 FQGTGA. CDR3 length equals 14 residues. The V and J ends lost 2 bases and 6 bases respectively, with 11 bases between them. The CDR3 bases are TGTGCCAGCAGCTTACGGAGAGAAGTTCAGCCCCAGCATTTT. As protein: CASSLRREVQPQHF.

The chain links TRBV30 to TRBJ1-2; unclear D gene. The germline V gene encodes CDR1 GTSNPN and CDR2 SVGIG (reference sequence). The CDR3 sequence is 12 residues long. The V end lost 7 bases, the J end lost 4 bases, and 13 bases lay between the germline ends. The chain's CDR3 is CASYSGSYGYTF. The DNA for the CDR3 is TGTGCCTCTTACTCGGGGAGCTATGGCTACACCTTC.

The chain carries TRBV27 and TRBJ2-1, with 7 bases matching TRBD2. Germline CDR1 reads MNHEY; CDR2 reads SMNVEV (reference sequence). CDR3 length equals 15 residues. V was clipped by 5 bases and J by 6 bases; unmatched bases: 10. CDR3 sequence: CASSPRGLAANEQFF. The CDR3 nucleotides are TGTGCCAGCAGTCCACGGGGCCTAGCGGCCAATGAGCAGTTCTTC.

V and J are TRBV29-1 and TRBJ2-5, with a tentative D call TRBD2 (6 bases). The CDR3 is made up of 13 amino acids. The V end was cut by 3 bases, the J end by 5 bases, with 13 bases between. The V gene's germline CDR1 is SQVTM and CDR2 ANQGSEA. CDR3 sequence (DNA): TGCAGCGTTGAGAGGGGAGGTGGGGAGACCCAGTACTTC. This translates into CSVERGGGETQYF. The full variable domain, completed using reference TRBV29-1 and TRBJ2-5, is SAVISQKPSRDICQRGTSLTIQCQVDSQVTMMFWYRQQPGQSLTLIATANQGSEATYESGFVIDKFPISRPNLTFSTLTVSNMSPEDSSIYLCSVERGGGETQYFGPGTRLLVL.

Only one count was recorded for this clone. V is TRBV11-2 and J is TRBJ2-7; 9 bases are shared with TRBD1. The CDR3 length is 15 residues. The V gene end was trimmed by 6 bases and the J gene end by 8 bases; junction bases not matched to a gene: 14. CDR1 and CDR2 (germline): SGHAT, FQNNGV. This CDR3 reads CASRNTGTGPLQQYF. The CDR3 DNA sequence: TGTGCCAGCAGAAACACCGGGACAGGGCCCTTACAGCAGTACTTC.

The chain recombines TRBV29-1 with TRBJ2-1; maybe TRBD1 (6 bases). In germline, CDR1 is SQVTM, CDR2 ANQGSEA. The V gene lost 3 bases and the J gene lost 7 bases, with 10 bases spanning the gap. The CDR3 contains 12 residues. CDR3 region: CSVEGRGNEQFF. The CDR3 region has the DNA TGCAGCGTTGAGGGTAGGGGGAATGAGCAGTTCTTC.

Written as DNA, the CDR3 is TGTGCCAGCAGCCTGGCTCAAGAGACCCAGTACTTC. Protein product: CASSLAQETQYF. The chain carries TRBV5-4 and TRBJ2-5; D is unresolved. V shed 4 bases and J shed 2 bases, with 6 bases lying between them. This CDR3 has 12 amino acids. Germline-derived CDR1 and CDR2 are SGHNT and YYREEE (reference sequence).

CDR3 protein: CASSPIRSLSNQPQHF. The CDR3 nucleotides read TGTGCCAGCAGCCCAATCAGGTCCTTAAGCAATCAGCCCCAGCATTTT. This chain joins TRBV7-2 and TRBJ1-5; the D is unclear. The CDR3 totals 16 residues. Germline V gene lookup returns CDR1 SGHTA and CDR2 FQGNSA. Between the trimmed V and J ends, which lost 5 bases and 1 base, there was a span of 15 bases.

This clone occurred a few times. The V and J genes are TRBV10-3 and TRBJ2-7; no clear D gene. CDR3 length: 14 residues. CDR1 and CDR2 from the germline V gene are ENHRY and SYGVKD. V was clipped by 0 bases and J by 6 bases, with 12 bases between them. CDR3 coding DNA: TGTGCCATCAGTGAGTCTGCTGGAAAGAGCGAGCAGTACTTC. Protein: CAISESAGKSEQYF.

J is TRBJ1-3 and V is TRBV27; D gene uncertain. This CDR3 has 14 residues. Germline V gene data show CDR1 as MNHEY and CDR2 as SMNVEV (reference sequence). V gave up 4 bases and J gave up 0 bases, with 7 bases separating them. The CDR3: CASSSMSSGNTIYF. The CDR3 DNA sequence: TGTGCCAGCAGTTCAATGAGCTCTGGAAACACCATATATTTT.

To note about this clone: Distinct nucleotide sequences in the sample also encode this CDR3. The V and J genes are TRBV29-1 and TRBJ2-5; 12 nucleotides align to TRBD1. The CDR3 loop spans 14 amino acids. CDR1 is SQVTM and CDR2 is ANQGSEA in the germline V gene. The trim removed 4 bases at V and 5 bases at J, leaving 5 bases unmatched. The CDR3 nucleotides are TGCAGCGTTGGGGGGACAGGGGGCGTTGAGACCCAGTACTTC. This codes for CSVGGTGGVETQYF.

This clone was counted at least ten times. The chain links TRBV11-2 to TRBJ2-1; a possible D gene is TRBD2 (6 bases). The germline V gene encodes CDR1 SGHAT and CDR2 FQNNGV. The CDR3 is made up of 14 amino acids. Deletions cut 6 bases from V and 5 bases from J, with 14 bases between. In DNA form, the CDR3 reads TGTGCCAGCAGGACGGCTAGCGCCGACAATGAGCAGTTCTTC. It translates to CASRTASADNEQFF.

The chain carries TRBV7-8 and TRBJ2-7; a weak D match, TRBD1 (6 bases). The CDR3 extends over 15 amino acids. V was shortened by 5 bases and J by 3 bases, with 17 bases between the two germline ends. CDR1 SGHVS and CDR2 FQNEAQ come from the germline V gene. CDR3 nucleotide sequence: TGTGCCAGCAGCCCAAGACAGGTGGGGGTCTACGAGCAGTACTTC. It encodes CASSPRQVGVYEQYF. Full variable domain (outside the CDR3, taken from reference TRBV7-8 and TRBJ2-7): GAGVSQSPRYKVAKRGQDVALRCDPISGHVSLFWYQQALGQGPEFLTYFQNEAQLDKSGLPSDRFFAERPEGSVSTLKIQRTQQEDSAVYLCASSPRQVGVYEQYFGPGTRLTVT.

The V call is TRBV29-1, the J call TRBJ1-2; TRBD1 might be the D (5 bases). Germline loops: CDR1 SQVTM, CDR2 ANQGSEA. V lost 5 bases and J 8 bases, leaving 12 bases between the germline ends. The CDR3 runs 11 residues. The DNA for the CDR3 is TGCAGCGTTACAGGTTATGGAGGCTACACCTTC. Translated, it gives CSVTGYGGYTF.

CDR3 nucleotide sequence: TGTGCCAGCAGCTTGGGTCGAGTCGTGGCTGACACTGAAGCTTTCTTT. It specifies CASSLGRVVADTEAFF. The gene calls are TRBV5-4 and TRBJ1-1; D is ambiguous. The ends were cut back, 0 bases at V and 3 bases at J, with 15 bases in the middle. The CDR3 has 16 residues. Germline loops: CDR1 SGHNT, CDR2 YYREEE (reference sequence).

The chain employs TRBV30 and TRBJ1-4; D call uncertain. V was shortened by 8 bases and J by 0 bases, with 16 bases between the two germline ends. Germline V gene data show CDR1 as GTSNPN and CDR2 as SVGIG (reference sequence). The CDR3 totals 15 residues. DNA for the CDR3: TGTGCCGGCTCCCCCGACCATGCAACTAATGAAAAACTGTTTTTT. Its protein product is CAGSPDHATNEKLFF.